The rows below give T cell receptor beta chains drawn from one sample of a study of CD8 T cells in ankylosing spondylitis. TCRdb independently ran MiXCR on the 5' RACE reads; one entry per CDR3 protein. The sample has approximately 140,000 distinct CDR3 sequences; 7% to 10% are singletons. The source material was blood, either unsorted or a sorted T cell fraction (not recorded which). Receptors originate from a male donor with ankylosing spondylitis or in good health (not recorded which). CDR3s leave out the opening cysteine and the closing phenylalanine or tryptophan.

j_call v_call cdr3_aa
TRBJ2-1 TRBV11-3 ASSPGRGKSNEQF
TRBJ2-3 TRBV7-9 ATSGTGVTDTQY
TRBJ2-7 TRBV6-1 ASGGAGGTREQY
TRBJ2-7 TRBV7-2 ASSPSSLAGGYEQY
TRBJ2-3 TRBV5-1 ASSLSQSTDTQY
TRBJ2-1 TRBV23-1 ASSSRTSGSPLANEQF
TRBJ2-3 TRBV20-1 SATRERTDTQY
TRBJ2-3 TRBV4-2 ASSQDVPSGSDTQY
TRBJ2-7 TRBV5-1 ASSPPSALYEQY
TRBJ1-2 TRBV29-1 SVENRANYGYT
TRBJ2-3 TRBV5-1 ASSLDVAGGSDTQY
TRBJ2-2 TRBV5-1 ARQVFLLGELF
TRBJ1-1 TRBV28 ASSLSLGQYEAF
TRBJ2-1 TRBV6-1 ASRVSGLAGVQNEQF
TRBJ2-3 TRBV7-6 ASSAVSDTQY
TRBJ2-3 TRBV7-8 ASSFRDRPTDTQY
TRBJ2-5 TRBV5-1 ASSLVLAGKSQETQY
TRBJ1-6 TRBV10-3 AISFGTDNSPLH
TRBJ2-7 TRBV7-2 ASSLAPSGVLEQY
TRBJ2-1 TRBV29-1 SVGVYGREQF